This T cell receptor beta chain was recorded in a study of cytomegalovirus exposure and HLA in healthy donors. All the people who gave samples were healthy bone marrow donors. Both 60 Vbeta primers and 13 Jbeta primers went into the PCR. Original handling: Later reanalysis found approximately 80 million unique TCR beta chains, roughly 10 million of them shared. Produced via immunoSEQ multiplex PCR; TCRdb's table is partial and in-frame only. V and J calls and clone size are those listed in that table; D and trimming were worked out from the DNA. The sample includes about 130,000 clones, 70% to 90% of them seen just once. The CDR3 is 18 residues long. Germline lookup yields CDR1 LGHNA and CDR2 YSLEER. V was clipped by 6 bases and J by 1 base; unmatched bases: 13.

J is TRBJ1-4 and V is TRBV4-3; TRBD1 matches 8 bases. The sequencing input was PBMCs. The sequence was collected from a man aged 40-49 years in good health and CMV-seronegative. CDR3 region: CASSRTGGREGTNEKLFF. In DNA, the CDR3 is TGCGCCAGCAGTCGTACAGGGGGTCGAGAGGGAACTAATGAAAAACTGTTTTTT.